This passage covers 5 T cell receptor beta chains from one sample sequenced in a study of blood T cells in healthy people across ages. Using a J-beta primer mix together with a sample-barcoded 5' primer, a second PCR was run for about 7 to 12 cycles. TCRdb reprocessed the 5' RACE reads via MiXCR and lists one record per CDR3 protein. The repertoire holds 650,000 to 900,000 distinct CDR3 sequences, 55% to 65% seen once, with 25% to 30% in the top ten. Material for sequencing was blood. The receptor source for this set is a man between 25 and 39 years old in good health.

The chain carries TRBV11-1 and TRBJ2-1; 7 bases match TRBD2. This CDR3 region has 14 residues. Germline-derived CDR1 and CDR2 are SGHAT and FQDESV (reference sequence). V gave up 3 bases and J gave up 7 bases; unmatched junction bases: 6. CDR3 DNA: TGTGCCAGCAGCTTCGGGGGGTTGTCGAATGAGCAGTTCTTC. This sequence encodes CASSFGGLSNEQFF.

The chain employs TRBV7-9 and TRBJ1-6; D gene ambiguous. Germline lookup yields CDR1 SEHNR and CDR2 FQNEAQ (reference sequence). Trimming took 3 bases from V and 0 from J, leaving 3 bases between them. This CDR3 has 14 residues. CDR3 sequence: CASSLGSYNSPLHF. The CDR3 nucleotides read TGTGCCAGCAGCTTGGGCTCCTATAATTCACCCCTCCACTTT.

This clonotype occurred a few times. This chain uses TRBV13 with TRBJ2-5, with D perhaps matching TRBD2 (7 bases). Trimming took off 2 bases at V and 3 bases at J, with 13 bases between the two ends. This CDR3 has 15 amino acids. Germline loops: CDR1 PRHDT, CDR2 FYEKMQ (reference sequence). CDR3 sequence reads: CASSLSGGQKETQYF. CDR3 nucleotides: TGTGCCAGCAGCTTATCCGGGGGGCAAAAAGAGACCCAGTACTTC.

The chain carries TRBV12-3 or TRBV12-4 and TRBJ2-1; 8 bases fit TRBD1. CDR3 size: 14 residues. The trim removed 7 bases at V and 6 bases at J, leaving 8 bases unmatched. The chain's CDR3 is CASTQGAHANEQFF. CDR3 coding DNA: TGTGCCAGCACCCAGGGGGCGCATGCCAATGAGCAGTTCTTC.

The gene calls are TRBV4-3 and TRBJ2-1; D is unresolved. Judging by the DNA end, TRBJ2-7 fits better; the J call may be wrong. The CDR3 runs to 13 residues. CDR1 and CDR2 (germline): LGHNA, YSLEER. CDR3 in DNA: TGCGCCAGCAGCCAAGATCGCCCGTGGGAGCAGTACTTC. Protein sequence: CASSQDRPWEQYF.